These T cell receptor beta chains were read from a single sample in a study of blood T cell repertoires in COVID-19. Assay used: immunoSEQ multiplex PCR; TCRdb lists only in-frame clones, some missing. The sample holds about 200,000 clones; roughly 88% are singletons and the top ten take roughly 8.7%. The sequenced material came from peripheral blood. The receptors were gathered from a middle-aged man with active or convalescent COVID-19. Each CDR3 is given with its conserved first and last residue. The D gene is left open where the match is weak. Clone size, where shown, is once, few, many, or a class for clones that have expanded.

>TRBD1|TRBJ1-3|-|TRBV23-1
TGCGCCAGCAGTCCGACCCGGGGACAGGAGGAACAGGAAAACACCATATATTTT
CASSPTRGQEEQENTIYF
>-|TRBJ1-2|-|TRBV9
TGTGCCAGCAGCGCCGCGTATGGGGGGGCCTATGGCTACACCTTC
CASSAAYGGAYGYTF
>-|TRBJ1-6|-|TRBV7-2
TGTGCCAGCAGCTTAGAGAGCAGGCCGAGCTCCTATAATTCACCCCTCCACTTT
CASSLESRPSSYNSPLHF
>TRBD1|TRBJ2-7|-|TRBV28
TGTGCCAGCAGTTCCCAAGGGGGCCGCTACGAGCAGTACTTC
CASSSQGGRYEQYF
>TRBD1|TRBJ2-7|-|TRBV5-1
TGCGCCAGCAGCTTTTCAGGGGGCGTCTACGAGCAGTACTTC
CASSFSGGVYEQYF
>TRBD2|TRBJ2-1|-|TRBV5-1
TGCGCCAGCAGCTTGGGACTAGCTCCTTCCTACAATGAGCAGTTCTTC
CASSLGLAPSYNEQFF
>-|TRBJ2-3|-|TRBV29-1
TGCAGCGTTGAACGGGAGAGTCGCACAGATACGCAGTATTTT
CSVERESRTDTQYF
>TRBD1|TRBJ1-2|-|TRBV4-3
TGCGCCAGCAGCCAAGAGACAGGGGGCTGGGGCTACACCTTC
CASSQETGGWGYTF
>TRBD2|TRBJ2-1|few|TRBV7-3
TGTGCCAGCAGCTCCTCAGCGGGAGGGTACAATGAGCAGTTCTTC
CASSSSAGGYNEQFF
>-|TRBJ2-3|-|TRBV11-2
TGTGCCAGCAGGCCGTGGGGGGGGCGACTCAGCACAGATACGCAGTATTTT
CASRPWGGRLSTDTQYF
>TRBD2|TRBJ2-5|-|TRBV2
TGTGCCAGCAGTGAAGCACTAGCGGGGACCCAGTACTTC
CASSEALAGTQYF
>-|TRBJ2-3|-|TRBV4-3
TGCGCCAGCAGCCAAGATCTTAGGAGGTTCACAGATACGCAGTATTTT
CASSQDLRRFTDTQYF
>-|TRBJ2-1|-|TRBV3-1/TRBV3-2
TGTGCCAGCAGCACCCGGGAGAACAATGAGCAGTTCTTC
CASSTRENNEQFF
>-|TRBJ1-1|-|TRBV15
TGTGCCACCAGCAGGGCACCGGGACACCCGAACACTGAAGCTTTCTTT
CATSRAPGHPNTEAFF
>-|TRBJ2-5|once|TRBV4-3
TGCGCCAGCAGCCAAGAGAGCATTGGACAGAACCAAGAGACCCAGTACTTC
CASSQESIGQNQETQYF
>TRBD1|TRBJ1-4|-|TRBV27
TGTGCCAGCAGGTCCATACAGGGGGCGTACGAAAAACTGTTTTTT
CASRSIQGAYEKLFF
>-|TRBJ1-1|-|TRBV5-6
TGTGCCAGCAGGAGGAGGGGAGGGACTGAAGCTTTCTTT
CASRRRGGTEAFF
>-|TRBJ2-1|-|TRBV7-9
TGTGCCAGCAGCCCTGGGGGGCTAGCGGCCTACAATGAGCAGTTCTTC
CASSPGGLAAYNEQFF
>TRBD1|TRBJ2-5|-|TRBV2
TGTGCCAGCAGTCAAACAGGGGGCCAAGAGACCCAGTACTTC
CASSQTGGQETQYF
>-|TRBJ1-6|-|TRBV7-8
TGTGCCAGCACCTCAGGAGGTAGCTCCTATAATTCACCCCTCCACTTT
CASTSGGSSYNSPLHF
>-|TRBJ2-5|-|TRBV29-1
TGCAGCGTAGAGCAGGGTGGCGAGACCCAGTACTTC
CSVEQGGETQYF
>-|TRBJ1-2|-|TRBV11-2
TGTGCCAGCAGCTCCCTACAGGGTAGAGTACTGTATGGCTACACCTTC
CASSSLQGRVLYGYTF
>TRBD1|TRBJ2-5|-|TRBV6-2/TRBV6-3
TGTGCCAGCAGTCGCGGACAGGTACAGCAAGAGACCCAGTACTTC
CASSRGQVQQETQYF
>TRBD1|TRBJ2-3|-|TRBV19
TGTGCCAGTAGTATAGGACAGGGGGGCACAGATACGCAGTATTTT
CASSIGQGGTDTQYF
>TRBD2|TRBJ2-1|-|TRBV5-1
TGCGCCAGCAGCTTGGTAGCGGGCTCCTACAATGAGCAGTTCTTC
CASSLVAGSYNEQFF
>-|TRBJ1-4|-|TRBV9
TGTGCCAGCAGCGTAGCGACAGGAACTAATGAAAAACTGTTTTTT
CASSVATGTNEKLFF
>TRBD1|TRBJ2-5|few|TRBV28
TGTGCCAGCAACCGGGACAGGGCTCAAGAGACCCAGTACTTC
CASNRDRAQETQYF
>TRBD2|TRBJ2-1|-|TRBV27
TGTGCCAGCAGTTCAATAGGTCCCGGGACTAGCGGGGGGCCCTCCTACAATGAGCAGTTCTTC
CASSSIGPGTSGGPSYNEQFF
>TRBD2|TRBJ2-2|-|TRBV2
TGTGCCAGCAGGGGACTAGCGGTCGGGGAGCTGTTTTTT
CASRGLAVGELFF
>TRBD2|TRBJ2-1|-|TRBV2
TGTGCCAGCAGTGGCCGGACTAGCGGGAGGGGGAGCTCCTACAATGAGCAGTTCTTC
CASSGRTSGRGSSYNEQFF
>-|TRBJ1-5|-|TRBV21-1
TGTGCCAGCAGCACGCCACTCAGGAGGGTGGGGGGTCAGCCCCAGCATTTT
CASSTPLRRVGGQPQHF
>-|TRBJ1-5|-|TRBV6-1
TGTGCCAGCAGTGAAATCCCTCATCAGCCCCAGCATTTT
CASSEIPHQPQHF
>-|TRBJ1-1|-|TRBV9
TGTGCCAGCAGCGTAGTGCAGTCCAACACTGAAGCTTTCTTT
CASSVVQSNTEAFF
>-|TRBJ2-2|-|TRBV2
TGTGCCAGCAGTGACGGGAACACCGGGGAGCTGTTTTTT
CASSDGNTGELFF
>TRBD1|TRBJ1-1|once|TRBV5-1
TGCGCCAGCAGCTTCGGCGACAGGGACACTGAAGCTTTCTTT
CASSFGDRDTEAFF
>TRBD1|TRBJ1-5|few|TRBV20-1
TGCAGTGCTAGTCGGTTGGGCAGGGGGGTGGATCAGCCCCAGCATTTT
CSASRLGRGVDQPQHF
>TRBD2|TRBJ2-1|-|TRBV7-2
TGTGCCAGCAGGTACCGGGACTACGGGCACAATGAGCAGTTCTTC
CASRYRDYGHNEQFF
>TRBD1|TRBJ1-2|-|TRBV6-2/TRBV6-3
TGTGCCAGCAGTTACGCCGGGACAGACTATGGCTACACCTTC
CASSYAGTDYGYTF
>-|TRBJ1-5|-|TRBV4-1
TGCGCCAGCAGCCGGAAAGACGGGGAGGATCAGCCCCAGCATTTT
CASSRKDGEDQPQHF
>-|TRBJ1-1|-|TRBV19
TGTGCCAGTAGTGCAGGACAGTTTAACACTGAAGCTTTCTTT
CASSAGQFNTEAFF
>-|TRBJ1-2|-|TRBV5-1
TGCGCCAGCAGCGAAGGATTGGACAGCGGATATGGCTACACCTTC
CASSEGLDSGYGYTF
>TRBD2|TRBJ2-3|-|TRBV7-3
TGTGCCAGCAGCTTATGGGCTAGCGGGGGAAGTACGCAGTATTTT
CASSLWASGGSTQYF
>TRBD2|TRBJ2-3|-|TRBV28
TGTGCCAGCAAGTGGGGTGTCACTAGCGGTCCCACTAGCACAGATACGCAGTATTTT
CASKWGVTSGPTSTDTQYF
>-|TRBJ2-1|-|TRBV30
TGTGCCTGCGAAGGGACACTGTTGCCCAATGAGCAGTTCTTC
CACEGTLLPNEQFF
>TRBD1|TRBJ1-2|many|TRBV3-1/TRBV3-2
TGTGCCAGCAGCAACAGGGGAGGCCTGGGTGGCTACACCTTC
CASSNRGGLGGYTF
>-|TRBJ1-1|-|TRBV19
TGTGCCAGTAAACGACAGCATAACACTGAAGCTTTCTTT
CASKRQHNTEAFF
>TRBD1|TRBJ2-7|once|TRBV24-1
TGTGCCACCAGTGAACCGGGACAGCCATACGAGCAGTACTTC
CATSEPGQPYEQYF
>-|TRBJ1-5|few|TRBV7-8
TGTGCCAGCAGCTTAGCTGGGGCGAAGTTGTATAGCAATCAGCCCCAGCATTTT
CASSLAGAKLYSNQPQHF
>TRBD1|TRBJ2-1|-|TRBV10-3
TGTGCCATCAGGACCGGGACAGAGTACAATGAGCAGTTCTTC
CAIRTGTEYNEQFF
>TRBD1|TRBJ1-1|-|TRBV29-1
TGCAGCACCGGACAGGGGGGGAACACTGAAGCTTTCTTT
CSTGQGGNTEAFF
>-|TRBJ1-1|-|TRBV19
TGTGCCAGTAGTGGCCCACCGGGGGTTAGGAACACTGAAGCTTTCTTT
CASSGPPGVRNTEAFF
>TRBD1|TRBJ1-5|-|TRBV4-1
TGCGCCAGCAGCTCTACAGGGGTGAGCAATCAGCCCCAGCATTTT
CASSSTGVSNQPQHF
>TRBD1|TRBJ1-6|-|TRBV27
TGTGCCAGCAGTTTATCATTTGGGACAGGGGATTCACCCCTCCACTTT
CASSLSFGTGDSPLHF
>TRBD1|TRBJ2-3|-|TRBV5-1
TGCGCCAGCAGCTTGGGACAGGGGGCAACTGCAGATACGCAGTATTTT
CASSLGQGATADTQYF
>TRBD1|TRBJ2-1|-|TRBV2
TGTGCCAGCAGTGTAAGGGGGCGTTTCTCCTACAATGAGCAGTTCTTC
CASSVRGRFSYNEQFF
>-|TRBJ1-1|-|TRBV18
TGTGCCAGCTCCCTTCGAGGAGGCTCCGTGAACACTGAAGCTTTCTTT
CASSLRGGSVNTEAFF
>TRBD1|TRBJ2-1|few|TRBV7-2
TGTGCCAGCAGCTTAGTTGGACAGGGCTGGAGTGAGCAGTTCTTC
CASSLVGQGWSEQFF